The present T cell receptor beta chain was sequenced within a study of immune evolution from preneoplasia to lung adenocarcinoma. The overall study: HLA loss of heterozygosity: under 7.5% AIS, under 19% MIA, about 31% ADC, none AAH.

TCRdb's copy holds only in-frame clones and misses some; the assay was immunoSEQ multiplex PCR. The table records around 21,000 clones, approximately 75% of them present only once. Study results and limitations: Top clone frequencies peaked in normal lung, apparently declining through invasive adenocarcinoma.

V lost 4 bases and J lost 5, with 9 bases in between. This CDR3 comprises 13 residues. Germline CDR1 is MGHRA and CDR2 is YSYEKL. Regarding this clone: What it recognizes is unknown.

Nucleic acids came from premalignant or tumor cells enriched by macro-dissection. This chain uses TRBV4-1 with TRBJ2-1, with D unclear. The specimen was FFPE invasive lung adenocarcinoma tissue. This sequence originates from a person between 55 and 70 years old with lung adenocarcinoma. The CDR3 nucleotides read TGCGCCAGCAGCCTCGACTTCCACAATGAGCAGTTCTTC. Protein product: CASSLDFHNEQFF.